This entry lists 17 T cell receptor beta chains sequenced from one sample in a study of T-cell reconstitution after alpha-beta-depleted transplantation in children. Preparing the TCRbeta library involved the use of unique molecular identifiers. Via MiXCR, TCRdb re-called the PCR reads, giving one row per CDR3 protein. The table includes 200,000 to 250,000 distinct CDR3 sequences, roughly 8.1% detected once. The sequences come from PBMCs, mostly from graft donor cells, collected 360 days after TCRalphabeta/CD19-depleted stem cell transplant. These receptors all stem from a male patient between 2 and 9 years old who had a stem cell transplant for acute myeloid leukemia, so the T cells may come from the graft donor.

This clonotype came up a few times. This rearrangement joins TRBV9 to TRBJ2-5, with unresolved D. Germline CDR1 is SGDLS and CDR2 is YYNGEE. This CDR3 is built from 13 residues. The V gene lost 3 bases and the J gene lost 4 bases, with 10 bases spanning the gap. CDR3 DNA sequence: TGTGCCAGCAGCGCAGAAAACCGAGAGACCCAGTACTTC. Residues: CASSAENRETQYF.

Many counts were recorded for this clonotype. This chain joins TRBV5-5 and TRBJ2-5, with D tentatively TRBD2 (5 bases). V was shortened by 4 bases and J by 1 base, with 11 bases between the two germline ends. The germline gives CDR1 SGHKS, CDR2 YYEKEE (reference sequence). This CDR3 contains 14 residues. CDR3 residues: CASSPLSVQETQYF. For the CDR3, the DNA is TGTGCCAGCAGCCCCCTTAGCGTCCAAGAGACCCAGTACTTC.

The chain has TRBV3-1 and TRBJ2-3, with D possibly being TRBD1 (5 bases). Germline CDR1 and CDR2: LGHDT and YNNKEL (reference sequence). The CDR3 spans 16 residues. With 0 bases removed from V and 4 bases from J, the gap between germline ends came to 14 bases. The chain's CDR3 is CASSQDQGATSDTQYF. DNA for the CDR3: TGTGCCAGCAGCCAAGATCAAGGGGCTACTTCAGATACGCAGTATTTT.

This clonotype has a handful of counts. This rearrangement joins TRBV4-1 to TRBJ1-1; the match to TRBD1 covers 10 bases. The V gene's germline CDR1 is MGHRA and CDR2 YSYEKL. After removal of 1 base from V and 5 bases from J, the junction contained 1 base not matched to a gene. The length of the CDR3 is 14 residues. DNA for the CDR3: TGCGCCAGCAGCCAAGGACAGGGGGCGACTGAAGCTTTCTTT. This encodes CASSQGQGATEAFF.

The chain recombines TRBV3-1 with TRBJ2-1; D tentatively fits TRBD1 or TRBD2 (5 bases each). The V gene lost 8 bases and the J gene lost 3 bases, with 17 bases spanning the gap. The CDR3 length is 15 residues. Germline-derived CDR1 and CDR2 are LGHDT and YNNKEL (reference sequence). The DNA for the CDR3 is TGTGCCAGCCGAACATTTGGGGACGGCTACAATGAGCAGTTCTTC. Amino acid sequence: CASRTFGDGYNEQFF.

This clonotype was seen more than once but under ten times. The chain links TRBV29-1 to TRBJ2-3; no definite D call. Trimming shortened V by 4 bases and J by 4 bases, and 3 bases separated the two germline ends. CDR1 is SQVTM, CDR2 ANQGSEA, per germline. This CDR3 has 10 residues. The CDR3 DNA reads TGCAGCGTTGGTCCAGATACGCAGTATTTT. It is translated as CSVGPDTQYF.

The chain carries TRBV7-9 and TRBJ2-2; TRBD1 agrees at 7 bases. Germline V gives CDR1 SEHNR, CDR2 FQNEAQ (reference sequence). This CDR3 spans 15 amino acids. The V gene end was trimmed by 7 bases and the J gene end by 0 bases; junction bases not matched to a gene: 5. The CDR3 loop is CASTAGTANTGELFF. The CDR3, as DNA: TGTGCCAGCACCGCAGGGACAGCGAACACCGGGGAGCTGTTTTTT.

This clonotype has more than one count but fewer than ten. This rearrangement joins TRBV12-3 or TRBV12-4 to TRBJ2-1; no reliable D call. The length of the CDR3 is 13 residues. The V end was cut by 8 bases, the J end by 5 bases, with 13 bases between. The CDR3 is CASRYSMNNEQFF. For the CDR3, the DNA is TGTGCCAGCCGTTACAGTATGAACAATGAGCAGTTCTTC.

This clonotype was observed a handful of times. CDR3 loop: CASSSDRQGTSGVRNEQFF. The CDR3 nucleotides read TGTGCCAGCAGCTCTGACAGGCAGGGGACTAGCGGGGTGAGGAATGAGCAGTTCTTC. The chain joins TRBV11-1 to TRBJ2-1; 13 nucleotides line up with TRBD2. Trimming cost V 4 bases and J 7 bases; bases outside gene matches: 16. In germline, CDR1 is SGHAT, CDR2 FQDESV (reference sequence). This CDR3 has 19 residues.

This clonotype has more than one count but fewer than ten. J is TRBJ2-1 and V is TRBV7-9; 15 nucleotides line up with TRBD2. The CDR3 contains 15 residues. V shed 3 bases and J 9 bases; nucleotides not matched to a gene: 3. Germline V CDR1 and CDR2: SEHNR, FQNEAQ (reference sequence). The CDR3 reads CASSFRTSGGAEQFF. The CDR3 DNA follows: TGTGCCAGCAGCTTCCGGACTAGCGGGGGGGCTGAGCAGTTCTTC.

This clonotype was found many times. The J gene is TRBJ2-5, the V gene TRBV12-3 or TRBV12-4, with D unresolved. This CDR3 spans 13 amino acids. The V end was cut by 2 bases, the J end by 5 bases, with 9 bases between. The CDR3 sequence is CASSLWSVETQYF. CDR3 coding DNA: TGTGCCAGCAGTTTATGGTCTGTCGAGACCCAGTACTTC.

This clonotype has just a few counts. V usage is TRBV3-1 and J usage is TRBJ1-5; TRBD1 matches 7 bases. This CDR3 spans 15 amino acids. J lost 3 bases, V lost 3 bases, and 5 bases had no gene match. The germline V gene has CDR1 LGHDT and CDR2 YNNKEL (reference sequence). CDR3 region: CASSQGGGPNQPQHF. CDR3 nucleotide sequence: TGTGCCAGCAGCCAGGGAGGGGGCCCCAATCAGCCCCAGCATTTT. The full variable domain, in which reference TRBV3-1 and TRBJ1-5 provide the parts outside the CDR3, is DTAVSQTPKYLVTQMGNDKSIKCEQNLGHDTMYWYKQDSKKFLKIMFSYNNKELIINETVPNRFSPKSPDKAHLNLHINSLELGDSAVYFCASSQGGGPNQPQHFGDGTRLSIL.

This CDR3 reads CSASHGGNEKLFF. CDR3 coding DNA: TGCAGTGCTAGTCACGGTGGGAATGAAAAACTGTTTTTT. This chain links TRBV20-1 with TRBJ1-4; D not certain. Germline CDR1 and CDR2: DFQATT and SNEGSKA (reference sequence). The CDR3 runs to 13 residues. Trimming removed 3 bases from V and 5 bases from J, with 10 bases in between.

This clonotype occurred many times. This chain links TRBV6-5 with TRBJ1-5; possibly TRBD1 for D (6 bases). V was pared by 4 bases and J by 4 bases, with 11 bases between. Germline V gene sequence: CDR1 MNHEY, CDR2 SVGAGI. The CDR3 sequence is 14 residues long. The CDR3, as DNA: TGTGCCAGCAGTTTACAGGGAGCAAATCAGCCCCAGCATTTT. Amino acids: CASSLQGANQPQHF.

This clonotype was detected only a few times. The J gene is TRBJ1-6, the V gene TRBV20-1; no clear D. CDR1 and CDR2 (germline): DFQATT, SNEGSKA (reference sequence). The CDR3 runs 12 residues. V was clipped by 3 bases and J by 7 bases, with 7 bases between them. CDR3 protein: CSARARNSPLHF. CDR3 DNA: TGCAGTGCTAGGGCAAGGAATTCACCCCTCCACTTT.

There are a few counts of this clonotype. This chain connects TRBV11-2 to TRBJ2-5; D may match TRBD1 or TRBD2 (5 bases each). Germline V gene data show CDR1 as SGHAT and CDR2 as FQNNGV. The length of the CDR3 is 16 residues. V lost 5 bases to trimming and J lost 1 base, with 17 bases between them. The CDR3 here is CASSTLRDGLQETQYF. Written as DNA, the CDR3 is TGTGCCAGCAGCACACTCCGGGACGGCCTCCAAGAGACCCAGTACTTC.

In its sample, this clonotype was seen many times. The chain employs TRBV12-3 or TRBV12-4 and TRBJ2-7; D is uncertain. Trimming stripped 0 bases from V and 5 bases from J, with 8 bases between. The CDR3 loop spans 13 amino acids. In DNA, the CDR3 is TGTGCCAGCAGTTTAGCGTGGGCCCACGAGCAGTACTTC. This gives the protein CASSLAWAHEQYF.